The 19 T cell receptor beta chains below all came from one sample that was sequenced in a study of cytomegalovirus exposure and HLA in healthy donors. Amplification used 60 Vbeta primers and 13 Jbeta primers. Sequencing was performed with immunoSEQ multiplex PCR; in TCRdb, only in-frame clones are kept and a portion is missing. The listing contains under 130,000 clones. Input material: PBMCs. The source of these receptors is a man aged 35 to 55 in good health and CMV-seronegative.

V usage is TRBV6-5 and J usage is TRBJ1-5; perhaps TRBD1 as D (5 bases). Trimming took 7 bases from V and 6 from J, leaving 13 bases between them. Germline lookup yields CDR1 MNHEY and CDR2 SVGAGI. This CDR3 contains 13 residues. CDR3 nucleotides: TGTGCCAGCAAGTCGGTCCAGGGTCAGCCCCAGCATTTT. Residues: CASKSVQGQPQHF.

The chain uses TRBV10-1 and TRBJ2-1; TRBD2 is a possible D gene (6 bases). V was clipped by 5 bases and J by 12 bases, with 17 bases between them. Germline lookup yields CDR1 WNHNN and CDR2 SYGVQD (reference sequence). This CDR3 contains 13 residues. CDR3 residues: CASSSGLLGGQFF. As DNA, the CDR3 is TGCGCCAGCAGTTCGGGACTCCTTGGGGGGCAGTTCTTC.

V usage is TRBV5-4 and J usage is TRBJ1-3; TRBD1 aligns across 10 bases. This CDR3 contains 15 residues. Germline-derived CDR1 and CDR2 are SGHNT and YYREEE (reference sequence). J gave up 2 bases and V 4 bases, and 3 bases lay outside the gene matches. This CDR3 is CASSQGQGAGNTIYF. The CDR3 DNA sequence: TGTGCCAGCAGCCAAGGACAGGGGGCTGGAAACACCATATATTTT.

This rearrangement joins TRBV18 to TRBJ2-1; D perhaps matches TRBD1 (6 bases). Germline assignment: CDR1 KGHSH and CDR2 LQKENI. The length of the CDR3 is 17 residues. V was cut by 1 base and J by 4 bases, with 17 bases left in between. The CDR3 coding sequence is TGTGCCAGCTCACCACTACCTCGGACAGCTGCGTACAATGAGCAGTTCTTC. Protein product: CASSPLPRTAAYNEQFF.

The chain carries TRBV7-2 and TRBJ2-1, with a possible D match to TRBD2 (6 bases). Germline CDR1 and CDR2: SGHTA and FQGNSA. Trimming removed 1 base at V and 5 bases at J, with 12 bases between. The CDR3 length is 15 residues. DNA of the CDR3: TGTGCCAGCAGCTTAGATAGGCTAGCGCACAATGAGCAGTTCTTC. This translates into CASSLDRLAHNEQFF.

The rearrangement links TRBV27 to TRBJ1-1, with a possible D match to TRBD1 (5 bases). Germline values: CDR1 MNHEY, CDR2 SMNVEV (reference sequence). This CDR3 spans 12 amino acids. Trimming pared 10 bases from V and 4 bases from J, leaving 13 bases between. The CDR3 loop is CATGVVSTEAFF. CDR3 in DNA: TGTGCCACGGGGGTTGTCAGCACTGAAGCTTTCTTT.

CDR3 sequence reads: CASTPQGPGEKLFF. In DNA, the CDR3 is TGTGCCAGCACCCCACAGGGACCCGGGGAAAAACTGTTTTTT. This sequence joins TRBV6-6 and TRBJ1-4; possibly TRBD1 for D (6 bases). V lost 7 bases, J lost 8 bases, and 17 bases lay in between. Per the germline V gene, CDR1 is MNHNY and CDR2 is SVGAGI (reference sequence). This CDR3 contains 14 residues.

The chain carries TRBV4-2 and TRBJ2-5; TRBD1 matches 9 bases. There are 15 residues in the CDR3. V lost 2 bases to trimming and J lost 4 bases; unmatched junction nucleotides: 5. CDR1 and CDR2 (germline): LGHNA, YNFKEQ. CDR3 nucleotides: TGTGCCAGCAGCCAAACCACGGACAGGGGAGAGACCCAGTACTTC. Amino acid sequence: CASSQTTDRGETQYF.

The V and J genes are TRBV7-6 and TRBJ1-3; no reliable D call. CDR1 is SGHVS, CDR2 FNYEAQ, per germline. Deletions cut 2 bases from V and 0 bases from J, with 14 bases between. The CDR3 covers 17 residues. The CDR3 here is CASSLQIVASSGNTIYF. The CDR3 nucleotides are TGTGCCAGCAGCTTACAAATCGTCGCCAGCTCTGGAAACACCATATATTTT.

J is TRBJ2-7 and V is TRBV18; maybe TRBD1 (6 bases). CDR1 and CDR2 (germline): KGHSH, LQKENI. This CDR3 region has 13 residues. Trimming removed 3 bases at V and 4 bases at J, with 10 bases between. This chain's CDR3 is CASSPGTLYEQYF. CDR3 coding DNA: TGTGCCAGCTCACCCGGGACACTTTACGAGCAGTACTTC.

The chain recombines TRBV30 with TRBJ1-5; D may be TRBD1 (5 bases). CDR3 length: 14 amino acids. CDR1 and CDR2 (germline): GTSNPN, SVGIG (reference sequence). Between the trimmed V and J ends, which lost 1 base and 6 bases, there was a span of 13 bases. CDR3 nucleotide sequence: TGTGCCTGGAGTGAGACCAGGGCCCTTCAGCCCCAGCATTTT. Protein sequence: CAWSETRALQPQHF. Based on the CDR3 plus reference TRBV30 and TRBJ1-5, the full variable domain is SQTIHQWPATLVQPVGSPLSLECTVEGTSNPNLYWYRQAAGRGLQLLFYSVGIGQISSEVPQNLSASRPQDRQFILSSKKLLLSDSGFYLCAWSETRALQPQHFGDGTRLSIL.

DNA for the CDR3: TGTGCCAGCAGTTTATATACGCGTCCCTACGAGCAGTACTTC. It encodes CASSLYTRPYEQYF. The rearrangement joins TRBV27 to TRBJ2-5, with no clear D. The J call may be incorrect, as the DNA end agrees better with TRBJ2-7. This CDR3 spans 14 amino acids. CDR1 is MNHEY, CDR2 SMNVEV, per germline (reference sequence).

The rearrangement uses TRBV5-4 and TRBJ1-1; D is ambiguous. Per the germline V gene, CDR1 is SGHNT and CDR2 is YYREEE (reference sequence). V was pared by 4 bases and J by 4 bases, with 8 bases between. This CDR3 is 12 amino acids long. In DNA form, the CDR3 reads TGTGCCAGCAGCCTGTTCCCCACTGAAGCTTTCTTT. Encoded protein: CASSLFPTEAFF. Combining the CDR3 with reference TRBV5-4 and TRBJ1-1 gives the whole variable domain ETGVTQSPTHLIKTRGQQVTLRCSSQSGHNTVSWYQQALGQGPQFIFQYYREEENGRGNFPPRFSGLQFPNYSSELNVNALELDDSALYLCASSLFPTEAFFGQGTRLTVV.

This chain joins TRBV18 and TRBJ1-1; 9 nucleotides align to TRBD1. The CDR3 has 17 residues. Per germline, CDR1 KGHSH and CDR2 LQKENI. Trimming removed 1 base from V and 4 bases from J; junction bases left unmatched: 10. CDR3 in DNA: TGTGCCAGCTCACCACAGACAGGGGGAAGGTCGTCCACTGAAGCTTTCTTT. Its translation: CASSPQTGGRSSTEAFF.

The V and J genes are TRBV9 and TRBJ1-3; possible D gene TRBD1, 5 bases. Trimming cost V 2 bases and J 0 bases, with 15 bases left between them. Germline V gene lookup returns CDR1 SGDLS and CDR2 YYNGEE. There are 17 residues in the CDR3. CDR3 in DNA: TGTGCCAGCAGCGTGTACGACAGCGTAGACTCTGGAAACACCATATATTTT. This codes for CASSVYDSVDSGNTIYF.

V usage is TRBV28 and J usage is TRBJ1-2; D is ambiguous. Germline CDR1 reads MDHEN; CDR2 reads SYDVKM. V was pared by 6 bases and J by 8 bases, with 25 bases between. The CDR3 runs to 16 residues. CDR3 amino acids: CASSPSAFVGKRGYTF. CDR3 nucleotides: TGTGCCAGCAGCCCGTCTGCATTTGTGGGCAAACGGGGCTACACCTTC.

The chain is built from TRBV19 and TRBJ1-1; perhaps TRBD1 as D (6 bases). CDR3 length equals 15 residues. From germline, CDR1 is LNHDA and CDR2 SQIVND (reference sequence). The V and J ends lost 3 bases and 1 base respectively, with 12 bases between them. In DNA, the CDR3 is TGTGCCAGTAGTATGGCGACAGGATGGAACACTGAAGCTTTCTTT. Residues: CASSMATGWNTEAFF.

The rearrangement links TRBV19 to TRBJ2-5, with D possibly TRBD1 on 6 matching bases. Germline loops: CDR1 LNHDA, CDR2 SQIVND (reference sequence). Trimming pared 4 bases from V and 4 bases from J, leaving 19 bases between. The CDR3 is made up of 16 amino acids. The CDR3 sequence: CASSSTGTTRRETQYF. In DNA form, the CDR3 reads TGTGCCAGTAGTAGTACCGGGACAACGAGGAGAGAGACCCAGTACTTC.

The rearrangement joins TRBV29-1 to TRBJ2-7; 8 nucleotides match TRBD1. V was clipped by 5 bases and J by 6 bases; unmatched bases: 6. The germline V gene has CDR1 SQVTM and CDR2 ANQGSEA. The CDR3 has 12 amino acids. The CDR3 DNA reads TGCAGCGTTACGGACAGGGTCAGCGAGCAGTACTTC. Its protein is CSVTDRVSEQYF.